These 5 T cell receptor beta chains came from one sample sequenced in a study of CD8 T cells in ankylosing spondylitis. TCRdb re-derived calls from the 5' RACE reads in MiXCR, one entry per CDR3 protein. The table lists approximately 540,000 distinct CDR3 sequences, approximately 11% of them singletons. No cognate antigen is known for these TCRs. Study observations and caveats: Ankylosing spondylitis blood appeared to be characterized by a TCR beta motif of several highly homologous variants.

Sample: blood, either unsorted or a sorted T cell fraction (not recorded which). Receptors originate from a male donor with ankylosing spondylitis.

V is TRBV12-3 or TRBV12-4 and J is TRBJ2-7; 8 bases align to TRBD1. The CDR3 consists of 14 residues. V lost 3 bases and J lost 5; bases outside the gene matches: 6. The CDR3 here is CASSFSGGKDEQYF. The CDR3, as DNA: TGTGCCAGCAGTTTCTCAGGGGGCAAGGACGAGCAGTACTTC.

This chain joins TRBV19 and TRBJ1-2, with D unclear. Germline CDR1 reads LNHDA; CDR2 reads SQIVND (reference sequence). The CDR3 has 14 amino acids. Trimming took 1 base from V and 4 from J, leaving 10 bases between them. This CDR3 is CASSIGGRLYGYTF. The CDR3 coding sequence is TGTGCCAGTAGTATAGGAGGCAGGCTCTATGGCTACACCTTC. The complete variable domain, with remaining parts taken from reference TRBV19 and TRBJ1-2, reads DGGITQSPKYLFRKEGQNVTLSCEQNLNHDAMYWYRQDPGQGLRLIYYSQIVNDFQKGDIAEGYSVSREKKESFPLTVTSAQKNPTAFYLCASSIGGRLYGYTFGSGTRLTVV.

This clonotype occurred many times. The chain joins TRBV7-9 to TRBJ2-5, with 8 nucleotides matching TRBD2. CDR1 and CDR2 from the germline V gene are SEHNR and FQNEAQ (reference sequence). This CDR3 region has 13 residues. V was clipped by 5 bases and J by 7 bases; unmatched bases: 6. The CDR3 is CASSTTSAPTQYF. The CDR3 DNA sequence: TGTGCCAGCAGCACGACTAGCGCACCGACCCAGTACTTC.

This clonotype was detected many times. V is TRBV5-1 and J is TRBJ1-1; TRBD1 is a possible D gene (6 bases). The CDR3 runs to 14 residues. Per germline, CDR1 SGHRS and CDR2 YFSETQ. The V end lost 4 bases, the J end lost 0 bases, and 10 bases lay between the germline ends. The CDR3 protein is CASSPDSLNTEAFF. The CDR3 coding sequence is TGCGCCAGCAGCCCGGACAGCCTGAACACTGAAGCTTTCTTT.

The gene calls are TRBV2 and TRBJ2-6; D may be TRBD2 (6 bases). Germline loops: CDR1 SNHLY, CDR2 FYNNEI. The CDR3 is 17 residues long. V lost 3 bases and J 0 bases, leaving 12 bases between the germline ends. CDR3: CASSEFGTPSGANVLTF. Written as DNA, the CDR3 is TGTGCCAGCAGTGAGTTCGGGACTCCCTCTGGGGCCAACGTCCTGACTTTC.